A selection of T cell receptor beta chains follows, all from one sample in a study of T-cell memory formation after mild COVID-19. TCRdb ran MiXCR on the 5' RACE reads and lists one entry per CDR3 protein. The sample lists 70,000 to 95,000 distinct CDR3 sequences, roughly 13% occurring once. The specimen was PBMCs or a T cell subset sorted from them (not recorded which). The receptors were gathered from a man aged 18 to 30 who had mild COVID-19 (a few samples of this study predate the infection). Cell type and time point are not known. Both conserved end residues are part of each CDR3. D genes are given only for firm matches. Some rows mark clone size as missing; the rest say once, few, many or name a class of expanded clone.

J,size,D,V,CDR3,DNA
TRBJ2-3,.,.,TRBV20-1,CSATASGFTDTQYF,TGCAGTGCTACGGCCTCCGGATTCACAGATACGCAGTATTTT
TRBJ2-7,.,TRBD2,TRBV6-5,CASSYASGGLEQYF,TGTGCCAGCAGTTACGCTTCCGGGGGGTTAGAGCAGTACTTC
TRBJ1-2,many,TRBD1,TRBV5-1,CASSLTGAMNYGYTF,TGCGCCAGCAGCTTGACAGGGGCGATGAACTATGGCTACACCTTC
TRBJ2-3,few,TRBD2,TRBV6-2/TRBV6-3,CASSYSAGGYADTQYF,TGTGCCAGCAGTTACTCGGCGGGGGGCTACGCAGATACGCAGTATTTT
TRBJ2-7,.,.,TRBV20-1,CSARDLYRNEQYF,TGCAGTGCTAGAGATCTCTACAGGAACGAGCAGTACTTC
TRBJ2-3,.,.,TRBV6-2/TRBV6-3,CASSSAGMLTDTQYF,TGTGCCAGCAGTTCGGCAGGAATGCTCACAGATACGCAGTATTTT
TRBJ1-2,few,.,TRBV11-2,CASSLVTQIGARGGYTF,TGTGCCAGCAGCTTAGTGACCCAGATCGGGGCCAGAGGTGGCTACACCTTC
TRBJ2-1,few,TRBD2,TRBV7-8,CASSSTSGGLGNEQFF,TGTGCCAGCAGCTCCACTAGCGGGGGGCTTGGGAATGAGCAGTTCTTC
TRBJ2-7,.,.,TRBV7-6,CASSLGAGGHYEQYF,TGTGCCAGCAGCTTAGGGGCCGGGGGTCACTACGAGCAGTACTTC
TRBJ2-5,.,TRBD2,TRBV10-3,CAISAGTSGGLKETQYF,TGTGCCATCAGTGCGGGGACTAGCGGGGGACTCAAAGAGACCCAGTACTTC
TRBJ2-5,.,.,TRBV21-1,CASPLRGASKGGKETQYF,TGTGCCAGCCCTTTGAGGGGCGCCTCGAAGGGGGGAAAAGAGACCCAGTACTTC
TRBJ1-5,few,TRBD1,TRBV6-5,CASHPGQGVQPSNQPQHF,TGTGCCAGCCACCCGGGACAGGGGGTCCAACCGAGCAATCAGCCCCAGCATTTT
TRBJ1-1,few,.,TRBV21-1,CASSNNTEAFF,TGTGCCAGCAGCAATAACACTGAAGCTTTCTTT